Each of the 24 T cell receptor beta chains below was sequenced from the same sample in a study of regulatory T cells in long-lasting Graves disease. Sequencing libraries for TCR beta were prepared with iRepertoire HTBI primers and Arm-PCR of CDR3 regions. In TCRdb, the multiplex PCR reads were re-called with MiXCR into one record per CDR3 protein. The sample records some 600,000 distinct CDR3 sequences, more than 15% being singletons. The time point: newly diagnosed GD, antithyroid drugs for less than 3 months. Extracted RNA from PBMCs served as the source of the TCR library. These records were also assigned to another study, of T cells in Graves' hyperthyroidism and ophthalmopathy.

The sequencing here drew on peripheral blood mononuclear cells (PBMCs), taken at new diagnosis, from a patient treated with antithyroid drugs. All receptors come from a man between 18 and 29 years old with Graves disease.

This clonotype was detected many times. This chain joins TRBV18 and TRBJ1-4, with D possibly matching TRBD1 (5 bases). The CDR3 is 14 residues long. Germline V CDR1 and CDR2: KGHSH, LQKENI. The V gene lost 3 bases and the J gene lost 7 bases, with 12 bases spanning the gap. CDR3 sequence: CASSPNPGIEKLFF. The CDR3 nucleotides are TGTGCCAGCTCACCTAATCCAGGGATTGAAAAACTGTTTTTT.

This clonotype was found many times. CDR3 sequence reads: CASSNRDRSTDTQYF. In DNA form, the CDR3 reads TGTGCCAGCAGTAACCGGGACAGGAGCACAGATACGCAGTATTTT. V is TRBV2 and J is TRBJ2-3; 8 bases line up with TRBD1. This CDR3 region has 15 residues. V dropped 5 bases and J dropped 0; count of bases not matched to a gene: 4. CDR1 is SNHLY and CDR2 is FYNNEI in the germline V gene.

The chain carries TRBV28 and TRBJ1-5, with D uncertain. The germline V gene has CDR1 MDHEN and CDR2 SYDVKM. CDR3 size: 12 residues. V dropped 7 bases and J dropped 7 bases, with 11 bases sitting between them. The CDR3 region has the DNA TGTGCCAGCACCCAAGGCCACCAGCCCCAGCATTTT. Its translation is CASTQGHQPQHF.

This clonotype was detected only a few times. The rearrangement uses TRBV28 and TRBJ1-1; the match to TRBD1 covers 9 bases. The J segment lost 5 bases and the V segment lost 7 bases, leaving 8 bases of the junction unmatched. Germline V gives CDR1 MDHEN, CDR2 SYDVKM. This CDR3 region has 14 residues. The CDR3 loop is CASTPGQGRTEAFF. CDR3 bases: TGTGCCAGCACCCCAGGACAGGGGAGGACTGAAGCTTTCTTT.

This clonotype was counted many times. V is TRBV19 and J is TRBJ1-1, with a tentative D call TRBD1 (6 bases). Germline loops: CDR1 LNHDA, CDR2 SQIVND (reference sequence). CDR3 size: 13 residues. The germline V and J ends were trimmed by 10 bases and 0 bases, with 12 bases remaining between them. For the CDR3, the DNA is TGTGCCACCAGGGGCGCGATGAACACTGAAGCTTTCTTT. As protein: CATRGAMNTEAFF.

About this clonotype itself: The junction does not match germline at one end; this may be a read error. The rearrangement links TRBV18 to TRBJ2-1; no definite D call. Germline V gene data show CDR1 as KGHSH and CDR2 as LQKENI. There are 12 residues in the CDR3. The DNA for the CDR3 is TGTGTCAGCTCACCAGACGGGCCCGAGCAGTTCTTC. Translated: CVSSPDGPEQFF.

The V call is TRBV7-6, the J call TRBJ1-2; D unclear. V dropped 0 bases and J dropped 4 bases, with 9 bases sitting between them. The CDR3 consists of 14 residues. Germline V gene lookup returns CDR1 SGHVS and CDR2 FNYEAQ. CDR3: CASSLAVVGYGYTF. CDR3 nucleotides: TGTGCCAGCAGCTTAGCTGTGGTTGGCTATGGCTACACCTTC.

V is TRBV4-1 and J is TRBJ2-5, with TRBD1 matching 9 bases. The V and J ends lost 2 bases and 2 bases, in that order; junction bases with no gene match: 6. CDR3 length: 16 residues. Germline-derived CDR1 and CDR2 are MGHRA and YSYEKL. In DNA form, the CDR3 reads TGCGCCAGCAGCCAATGGGGGACAGGGCCTCAAGAGACCCAGTACTTC. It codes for CASSQWGTGPQETQYF.

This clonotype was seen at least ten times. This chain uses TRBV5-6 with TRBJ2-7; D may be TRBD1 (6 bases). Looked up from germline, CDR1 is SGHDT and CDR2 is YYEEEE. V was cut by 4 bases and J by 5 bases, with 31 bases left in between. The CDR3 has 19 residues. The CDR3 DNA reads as TGTGCCAGCAGCCCCCCGCAACTGGACAGCCGGACCTTTATCAACGAGCAGTACTTC. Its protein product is CASSPPQLDSRTFINEQYF.

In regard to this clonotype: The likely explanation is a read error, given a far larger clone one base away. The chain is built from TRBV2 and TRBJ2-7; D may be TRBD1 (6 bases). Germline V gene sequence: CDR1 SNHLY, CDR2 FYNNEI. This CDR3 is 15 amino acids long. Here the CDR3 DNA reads TGTGCCAGCAGCGTAAACAGGGTCAGCTCCTACGAGCAGCACTTC. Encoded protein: CASSVNRVSSYEQHF.

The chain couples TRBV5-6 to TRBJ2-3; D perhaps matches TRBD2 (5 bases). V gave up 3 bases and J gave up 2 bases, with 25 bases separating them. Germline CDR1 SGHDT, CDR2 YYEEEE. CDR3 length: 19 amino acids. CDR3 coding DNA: TGTGCCAGCAGCTCCCAAAAATATCTAGCATCCCCCAACACAGATACGCAGTATTTT. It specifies CASSSQKYLASPNTDTQYF. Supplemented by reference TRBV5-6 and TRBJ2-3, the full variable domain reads DAGVTQSPTHLIKTRGQQVTLRCSPKSGHDTVSWYQQALGQGPQFIFQYYEEEERQRGNFPDRFSGHQFPNYSSELNVNALLLGDSALYLCASSSQKYLASPNTDTQYFGPGTRLTVL.

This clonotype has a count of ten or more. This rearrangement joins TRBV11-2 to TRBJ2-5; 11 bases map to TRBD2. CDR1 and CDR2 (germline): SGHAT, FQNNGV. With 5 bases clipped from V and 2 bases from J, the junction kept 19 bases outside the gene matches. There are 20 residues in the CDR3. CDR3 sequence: CASSPLNALNWTSGQETQYF. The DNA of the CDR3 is TGTGCCAGCAGCCCTTTGAACGCCCTGAACTGGACTAGCGGGCAAGAGACCCAGTACTTC.

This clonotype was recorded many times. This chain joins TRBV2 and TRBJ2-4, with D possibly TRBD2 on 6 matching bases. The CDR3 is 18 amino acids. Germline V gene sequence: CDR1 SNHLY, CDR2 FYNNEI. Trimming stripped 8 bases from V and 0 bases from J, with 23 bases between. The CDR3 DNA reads TGTGCCAGCCACCGTCGGGCCCTGGCGGGGTTAGCCAAAAACATTCAGTACTTC. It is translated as CASHRRALAGLAKNIQYF. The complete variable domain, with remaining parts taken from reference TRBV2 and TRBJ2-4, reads EPEVTQTPSHQVTQMGQEVILRCVPISNHLYFYWYRQILGQKVEFLVSFYNNEISEKSEIFDDQFSVERPDGSNFTLKIRSTKLEDSAMYFCASHRRALAGLAKNIQYFGAGTRLSVL.

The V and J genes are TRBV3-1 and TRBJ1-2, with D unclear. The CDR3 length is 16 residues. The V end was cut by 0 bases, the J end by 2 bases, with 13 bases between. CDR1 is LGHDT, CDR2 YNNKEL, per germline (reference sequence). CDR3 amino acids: CASSQDSYQLNYGYTF. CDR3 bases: TGTGCCAGCAGCCAAGACTCGTACCAATTAAACTATGGCTACACCTTC. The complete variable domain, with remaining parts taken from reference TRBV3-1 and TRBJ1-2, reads DTAVSQTPKYLVTQMGNDKSIKCEQNLGHDTMYWYKQDSKKFLKIMFSYNNKELIINETVPNRFSPKSPDKAHLNLHINSLELGDSAVYFCASSQDSYQLNYGYTFGSGTRLTVV.

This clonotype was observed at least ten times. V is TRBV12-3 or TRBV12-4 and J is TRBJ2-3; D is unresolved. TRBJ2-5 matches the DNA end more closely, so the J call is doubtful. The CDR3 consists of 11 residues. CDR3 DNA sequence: TGTGCCAGCAGTTTTTCTGGGACCCAGTACTTC. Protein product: CASSFSGTQYF.

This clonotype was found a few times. Written as DNA, the CDR3 is TGTGCCAGCAGTCAGTCGACAGTTAATCAGCCCCAGCATTTT. Protein product: CASSQSTVNQPQHF. This rearrangement joins TRBV27 to TRBJ1-5; D is possibly TRBD1 (5 bases). Germline V gives CDR1 MNHEY, CDR2 SMNVEV (reference sequence). The CDR3 is made up of 14 amino acids. Trimming cost V 5 bases and J 4 bases, with 12 bases left between them.

The chain's CDR3 is CASDGPLETQYF. CDR3 bases: TGTGCCTCGGACGGGCCATTAGAGACCCAGTACTTC. This chain connects TRBV30 to TRBJ2-5; unclear D gene. In germline, CDR1 is GTSNPN, CDR2 SVGIG (reference sequence). Trimming removed 7 bases at V and 4 bases at J, with 13 bases between. This CDR3 comprises 12 residues.

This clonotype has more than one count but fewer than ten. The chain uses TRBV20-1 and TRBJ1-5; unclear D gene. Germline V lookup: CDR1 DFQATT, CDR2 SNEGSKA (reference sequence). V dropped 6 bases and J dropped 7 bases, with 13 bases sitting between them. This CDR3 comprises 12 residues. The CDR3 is CSARDLDQPQHF. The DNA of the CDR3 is TGCAGTGCGAGGGATCTCGACCAGCCCCAGCATTTT.

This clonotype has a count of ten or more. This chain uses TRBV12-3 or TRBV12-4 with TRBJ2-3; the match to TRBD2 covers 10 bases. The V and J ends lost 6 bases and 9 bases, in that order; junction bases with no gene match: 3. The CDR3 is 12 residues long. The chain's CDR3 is CASRPTSGTQYF. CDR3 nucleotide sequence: TGTGCCAGCAGGCCGACTAGCGGGACGCAGTATTTT.

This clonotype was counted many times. The DNA of the CDR3 is TGTGCCAGCAGCCTCTTTGAGGGGCGCGTGTACGAGCAGTACTTC. This codes for CASSLFEGRVYEQYF. The gene calls are TRBV11-2 and TRBJ2-7; either TRBD1 or TRBD2 may fit D (5 bases each). V was clipped by 5 bases and J by 4 bases, with 18 bases between them. This CDR3 contains 15 residues. Looked up from germline, CDR1 is SGHAT and CDR2 is FQNNGV.

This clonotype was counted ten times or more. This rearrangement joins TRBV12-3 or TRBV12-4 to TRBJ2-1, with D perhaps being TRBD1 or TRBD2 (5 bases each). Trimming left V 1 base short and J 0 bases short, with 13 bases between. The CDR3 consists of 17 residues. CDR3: CASSLVGTGISYNEQFF. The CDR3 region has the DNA TGTGCCAGCAGTTTAGTAGGGACGGGTATCTCCTACAATGAGCAGTTCTTC.

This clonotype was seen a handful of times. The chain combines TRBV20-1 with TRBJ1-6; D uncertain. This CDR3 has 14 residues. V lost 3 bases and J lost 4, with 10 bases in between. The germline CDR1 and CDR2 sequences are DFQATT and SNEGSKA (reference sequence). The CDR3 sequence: CSASRGVYNSPLHF. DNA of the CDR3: TGCAGTGCTAGCCGGGGAGTATATAATTCACCCCTCCACTTT.

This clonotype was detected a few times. The CDR3 DNA is TGCAGTGCTAGAGACCCACGAAGGAGCTCCTACGAGCAGTACTTC. It is translated as CSARDPRRSSYEQYF. The V gene is TRBV20-1, the J gene TRBJ2-7; no clear D. Germline V gives CDR1 DFQATT, CDR2 SNEGSKA (reference sequence). CDR3 length: 15 residues. Deletions cut 0 bases from V and 0 bases from J, with 12 bases between.

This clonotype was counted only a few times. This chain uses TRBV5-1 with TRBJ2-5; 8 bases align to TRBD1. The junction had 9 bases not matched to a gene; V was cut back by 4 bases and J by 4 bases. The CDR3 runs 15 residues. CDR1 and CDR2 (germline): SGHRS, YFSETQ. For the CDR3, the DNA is TGCGCCAGCAGCCCCGACAGGGGTCGAGGAGAGACCCAGTACTTC. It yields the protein CASSPDRGRGETQYF. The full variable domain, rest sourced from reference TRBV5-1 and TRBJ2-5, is KAGVTQTPRYLIKTRGQQVTLSCSPISGHRSVSWYQQTPGQGLQFLFEYFSETQRNKGNFPGRFSGRQFSNSRSEMNVSTLELGDSALYLCASSPDRGRGETQYFGPGTRLLVL.